These 27 T cell receptor beta chains were sequenced from one sample in a study of T cell repertoires in cytomegalovirus infection. TCRdb re-called the reads with MiXCR, one entry per CDR3 protein. The sample holds roughly 150,000 distinct CDR3 sequences, 23% seen once. The specimen sequenced was PBMCs. These receptors came from a human donor in good health (CMV status not recorded). Some clones in this sample may be carry-over from other donors' samples.

At least ten counts were recorded for this clonotype. The V and J genes are TRBV12-3 or TRBV12-4 and TRBJ2-7; TRBD1 matches 9 bases. V lost 5 bases and J lost 5; bases outside the gene matches: 4. The CDR3 sequence is 13 residues long. This CDR3 reads CASSPGQGHEQYF. In DNA form, the CDR3 reads TGTGCCAGCAGTCCGGGACAGGGCCACGAGCAGTACTTC.

This clonotype has a handful of counts. CDR3 protein: CASSPGTNQPQHF. The CDR3 coding sequence is TGTGCCAGCAGCCCTGGGACCAATCAGCCCCAGCATTTT. The V and J genes are TRBV5-4 and TRBJ1-5; D possibly corresponds to TRBD1 (5 bases). Germline loops: CDR1 SGHNT, CDR2 YYREEE (reference sequence). V was pared by 4 bases and J by 3 bases, with 8 bases between. The CDR3 has 13 residues.

This clonotype was recorded many times. The chain combines TRBV7-2 with TRBJ2-3, with 7 bases fitting TRBD1. Germline V CDR1 and CDR2: SGHTA, FQGNSA. The CDR3 is 16 residues long. The ends lost 5 bases at V and 10 bases at J; junction bases unmatched: 18. For the CDR3, the DNA is TGTGCCAGCAGCCCAGGACTGGGGGCACAGGGGACGGCGCAGTATTTT. This codes for CASSPGLGAQGTAQYF.

A word on this clonotype: An end of the junction does not agree with germline; a read error may underlie this. The chain uses TRBV6-6 and TRBJ2-5, with 8 bases fitting TRBD1. The CDR3 totals 15 residues. Looked up from germline, CDR1 is MNHNY and CDR2 is SVGAGI (reference sequence). Here the CDR3 DNA reads TGTGCCAGCAGACCAGGACAGGGCAGTGTAGAGAGCCAGTACTTC. This translates into CASRPGQGSVESQYF.

This clonotype was recorded many times. The chain couples TRBV14 to TRBJ1-6; D remains unclear. Germline CDR1 reads SGHDN; CDR2 reads FVKESK. V was cut by 0 bases and J by 6 bases, with 9 bases left in between. The CDR3 extends over 15 amino acids. CDR3 sequence (DNA): TGTGCCAGCAGCCAAGAGACCCGTCTTAATTCACCCCTCCACTTT. This sequence encodes CASSQETRLNSPLHF.

This clonotype has only a few counts. The J gene is TRBJ2-2, the V gene TRBV5-1; 9 bases match TRBD2. CDR1 SGHRS and CDR2 YFSETQ come from the germline V gene. Trimming took 3 bases from V and 6 from J; bases not matched to a gene: 12. The CDR3 loop spans 17 amino acids. CDR3 residues: CASSSGGLAGNSGELFF. In DNA form, the CDR3 reads TGCGCCAGCAGCTCCGGCGGGCTAGCGGGAAACTCCGGGGAGCTGTTTTTT.

In this sample, this clonotype turned up many times. V usage is TRBV24-1 and J usage is TRBJ2-5; no firm D call. There are 13 residues in the CDR3. The V gene lost 4 bases and the J gene lost 0 bases, with 5 bases spanning the gap. CDR1 KGHDR and CDR2 SFDVKD come from the germline V gene. The DNA of the CDR3 is TGTGCCACCAGTGAATCCGACCAAGAGACCCAGTACTTC. Encoded protein: CATSESDQETQYF.

The rearrangement links TRBV28 to TRBJ2-4; D unclear. Germline assignment: CDR1 MDHEN and CDR2 SYDVKM. Trimming pared 6 bases from V and 2 bases from J, leaving 8 bases between. CDR3 size: 13 residues. The CDR3 is CASSPLPKNIQYF. CDR3 nucleotide sequence: TGTGCCAGCAGCCCCCTCCCCAAAAACATTCAGTACTTC. The full variable domain, in which reference TRBV28 and TRBJ2-4 provide the parts outside the CDR3, is DVKVTQSSRYLVKRTGEKVFLECVQDMDHENMFWYRQDPGLGLRLIYFSYDVKMKEKGDIPEGYSVSREKKERFSLILESASTNQTSMYLCASSPLPKNIQYFGAGTRLSVL.

This clonotype was counted ten times or more. V and J are TRBV7-6 and TRBJ2-2; no firm D call. Trimming shortened V by 5 bases and J by 0 bases, and 10 bases separated the two germline ends. This CDR3 contains 15 residues. Germline V gene sequence: CDR1 SGHVS, CDR2 FNYEAQ. Here the CDR3 reads CASSQARTNTGELFF. The CDR3 DNA follows: TGTGCCAGCAGCCAAGCCCGGACGAACACCGGGGAGCTGTTTTTT.

This clonotype was seen ten or more times. The chain carries TRBV7-2 and TRBJ1-2; 8 positions agree with TRBD1. Germline assignment: CDR1 SGHTA and CDR2 FQGNSA. CDR3 size: 15 residues. V dropped 1 base and J dropped 8; count of bases not matched to a gene: 9. CDR3 bases: TGTGCCAGCAGCTTAGGGTTGCAGGGGGCCGGGGGCTACACCTTC. Translation: CASSLGLQGAGGYTF. The full variable domain, its missing parts supplied by reference TRBV7-2 and TRBJ1-2, is GAGVSQSPSNKVTEKGKDVELRCDPISGHTALYWYRQSLGQGLEFLIYFQGNSAPDKSGLPSDRFSAERTGGSVSTLTIQRTQQEDSAVYLCASSLGLQGAGGYTFGSGTRLTVV.

The table lists this clonotype with a few counts. The chain employs TRBV6-1 and TRBJ2-5, with D hard to call. CDR1 MNHNS and CDR2 SASEGT come from the germline V gene. The CDR3 has 13 residues. V lost 4 bases and J lost 0, with 6 bases in between. The CDR3 sequence is CASSGAYQETQYF. In DNA, the CDR3 is TGTGCCAGCAGTGGAGCGTACCAAGAGACCCAGTACTTC.

This clonotype has ten or more counts. The rearrangement uses TRBV5-4 and TRBJ2-7, with 10 bases identical to TRBD1. V was clipped by 4 bases and J by 2 bases; unmatched bases: 3. Germline V CDR1 and CDR2: SGHNT, YYREEE (reference sequence). The CDR3 totals 14 residues. The CDR3 is CASSTGQGAYEQYF. The CDR3 region has the DNA TGTGCCAGCAGCACCGGACAGGGGGCCTACGAGCAGTACTTC.

The chain combines TRBV2 with TRBJ2-7; D is perhaps TRBD1 (6 bases). The CDR3 runs to 13 residues. Per germline, CDR1 SNHLY and CDR2 FYNNEI. In nucleotides, the CDR3 is TGTGGGGGTGGGGGCCCTCCAACCTACGAGCAGTACTTC. It is translated as CGGGGPPTYEQYF.

This clonotype has a count of ten or more. This rearrangement joins TRBV6-6 to TRBJ2-3, with 10 bases fitting TRBD2. Trimming removed 6 bases from V and 8 bases from J; junction bases left unmatched: 14. CDR3 length equals 16 residues. Germline V gene sequence: CDR1 MNHNY, CDR2 SVGAGI (reference sequence). The CDR3 loop is CASRNQLAGPQGTQYF. For the CDR3, the DNA is TGTGCCAGCAGGAATCAACTAGCGGGACCCCAGGGTACGCAGTATTTT.

In its sample, this clonotype was seen many times. The chain is built from TRBV11-2 and TRBJ2-1; D remains ambiguous. Germline-derived CDR1 and CDR2 are SGHAT and FQNNGV. The CDR3 consists of 13 residues. The V end was cut by 1 base, the J end by 7 bases, with 8 bases between. The CDR3 DNA reads as TGTGCCAGCAGCTTAGTCTTTATGAATGAGCAGTTCTTC. It encodes CASSLVFMNEQFF. The variable domain in full, with the rest retrieved from reference TRBV11-2 and TRBJ2-1, is EAGVAQSPRYKIIEKRQSVAFWCNPISGHATLYWYQQILGQGPKLLIQFQNNGVVDDSQLPKDRFSAERLKGVDSTLKIQPAKLEDSAVYLCASSLVFMNEQFFGPGTRLTVL.

Ten or more counts support this clonotype. The chain recombines TRBV7-2 with TRBJ2-2; D tentatively reads TRBD1 or TRBD2 (5 bases each). The CDR3 has 15 amino acids. Germline lookup yields CDR1 SGHTA and CDR2 FQGNSA. Between the trimmed V and J ends, which lost 5 bases and 5 bases, there was a span of 15 bases. CDR3 nucleotide sequence: TGTGCCAGCAGCCCGAAGCAGGGACGAACCGGGGAGCTGTTTTTT. Translated: CASSPKQGRTGELFF.

V is TRBV28 and J is TRBJ2-7; 8 nucleotides match TRBD1. V was clipped by 5 bases and J by 5 bases; unmatched bases: 2. This CDR3 has 12 amino acids. Germline CDR1 MDHEN, CDR2 SYDVKM. CDR3: CASSATGDEQYF. CDR3 coding DNA: TGTGCCAGCAGTGCGACAGGGGACGAGCAGTACTTC. The variable domain in full, with the rest retrieved from reference TRBV28 and TRBJ2-7, is DVKVTQSSRYLVKRTGEKVFLECVQDMDHENMFWYRQDPGLGLRLIYFSYDVKMKEKGDIPEGYSVSREKKERFSLILESASTNQTSMYLCASSATGDEQYFGPGTRLTVT.

This clonotype was observed many times. This chain connects TRBV7-8 to TRBJ2-3, with D uncertain. V was shortened by 4 bases and J by 2 bases, with 13 bases between the two germline ends. Germline loops: CDR1 SGHVS, CDR2 FQNEAQ. This CDR3 contains 15 residues. CDR3 sequence: CASSSLGGDTDTQYF. The CDR3, as DNA: TGTGCCAGCAGCTCCCTTGGTGGGGACACAGATACGCAGTATTTT. The full variable domain, in which reference TRBV7-8 and TRBJ2-3 provide the parts outside the CDR3, is GAGVSQSPRYKVAKRGQDVALRCDPISGHVSLFWYQQALGQGPEFLTYFQNEAQLDKSGLPSDRFFAERPEGSVSTLKIQRTQQEDSAVYLCASSSLGGDTDTQYFGPGTRLTVL.

The chain combines TRBV12-3 or TRBV12-4 with TRBJ2-5, with TRBD2 matching over 7 bases. Unmatched junction bases numbered 3, after V lost 3 bases and J lost 5 bases. This CDR3 has 13 amino acids. CDR3 nucleotide sequence: TGTGCCAGCAGTTTTTTGGGAGGGGAGACCCAGTACTTC. Residues: CASSFLGGETQYF.

This clonotype was observed a handful of times. The chain links TRBV30 to TRBJ2-5, with D perhaps TRBD1 or TRBD2 (5 bases each). V was cut by 1 base and J by 4 bases, with 10 bases left in between. This CDR3 comprises 13 residues. CDR1 GTSNPN and CDR2 SVGIG come from the germline V gene (reference sequence). CDR3 protein: CAWSEGRGETQYF. CDR3 DNA: TGTGCCTGGAGTGAGGGACGGGGAGAGACCCAGTACTTC.

The chain joins TRBV19 to TRBJ2-6; D not resolved. This CDR3 has 16 residues. The V and J ends lost 6 bases and 0 bases respectively, with 12 bases between them. Germline V CDR1 and CDR2: LNHDA, SQIVND (reference sequence). The CDR3 sequence: CASRAGRSSGANVLTF. CDR3 DNA sequence: TGTGCCAGTAGGGCCGGAAGAAGCTCTGGGGCCAACGTCCTGACTTTC.

This clonotype was recorded at least ten times. J is TRBJ2-3 and V is TRBV7-2, with 12 positions matching TRBD2. Germline CDR1 SGHTA, CDR2 FQGNSA. V dropped 1 base and J dropped 3; count of bases not matched to a gene: 11. The CDR3 runs to 19 residues. The CDR3 sequence is CASSLGASGRAGVTDTQYF. CDR3 nucleotides: TGTGCCAGCAGCTTAGGGGCTAGCGGGAGGGCCGGTGTTACAGATACGCAGTATTTT.

V and J are TRBV28 and TRBJ2-6; 12 bases map to TRBD1. The CDR3 is 18 residues long. V dropped 5 bases and J dropped 3; count of bases not matched to a gene: 8. Germline V gives CDR1 MDHEN, CDR2 SYDVKM. The CDR3 nucleotides are TGTGCCAGCAGTAAACCGGGACAGGGGGCGCATGGGGCCAACGTCCTGACTTTC. Translation gives CASSKPGQGAHGANVLTF.

This clonotype was picked up a small number of times. The V gene is TRBV28, the J gene TRBJ1-2; D ambiguous. This CDR3 is built from 14 residues. Germline V gives CDR1 MDHEN, CDR2 SYDVKM. V was pared by 4 bases and J by 7 bases, with 16 bases between. This CDR3 is CASSSLLRRGGYTF. CDR3 in DNA: TGTGCCAGCAGTTCCTTATTACGACGGGGTGGCTACACCTTC.

This clonotype was observed at least ten times. This sequence joins TRBV7-6 and TRBJ2-5, with 8 nucleotides matching TRBD2. The CDR3 extends over 15 amino acids. The J segment lost 2 bases and the V segment lost 1 base, leaving 3 bases of the junction unmatched. Germline CDR1 SGHVS, CDR2 FNYEAQ. The CDR3 protein is CASSLEAGGQETQYF. The CDR3 nucleotides read TGTGCCAGCAGCTTAGAGGCGGGGGGACAAGAGACCCAGTACTTC.

This clonotype was picked up a small number of times. V is TRBV28 and J is TRBJ2-5; 10 nucleotides match TRBD2. Germline V gene lookup returns CDR1 MDHEN and CDR2 SYDVKM. This CDR3 has 15 residues. V shed 3 bases, J shed 0 bases, and the junction held 1 base outside the gene matches. In DNA, the CDR3 is TGTGCCAGCAGTTTTACTAGCGGGGACCAAGAGACCCAGTACTTC. This sequence encodes CASSFTSGDQETQYF.

This clonotype has just a few counts. This chain uses TRBV6-5 with TRBJ2-1, with 15 bases that match TRBD2. The CDR3 contains 19 residues. V was clipped by 0 bases and J by 2 bases; unmatched bases: 5. Germline CDR1 and CDR2: MNHEY and SVGAGI. The chain's CDR3 is CASSYSGLAGGSTYNEQFF. CDR3 bases: TGTGCCAGCAGTTACTCGGGACTAGCGGGAGGATCCACCTACAATGAGCAGTTCTTC.